This T cell receptor (beta chain) originates from a study of shared clonotypes between healthy human individuals. Trimming left V 4 bases short and J 3 bases short, with 12 bases between. The CDR3 is made up of 15 amino acids. CDR1 is MNHNY, CDR2 SVGAGI, per germline (reference sequence). Only in-frame clones appear in the TCRdb table, and some are missing; sequencing was by immunoSEQ multiplex PCR. Altogether about 980,000 clones are present, 60% to 85% being singletons, with the ten largest covering roughly 1.5%. Turning to this clone: The antigen is unknown.

Those who donated, Caucasian adults without exception, all lived in Nashville, Tennessee. Study-level findings and limits: The small donor group covered limited genetic and exposure diversity. Relative to memory subsets, naive subsets generally showed larger estimated richness. Naive CD4 clonotypes were shared across several donors at about 5.2%.

The clonotype comes from a man younger than 35 in good health. The chain recombines TRBV6-6 with TRBJ2-2, with D perhaps TRBD1 (6 bases). Sequencing was carried out using memory CD4+ T cells sorted from blood. Subset noted: CD45RA-negative fraction. The CDR3, as DNA: TGTGCCAGCAGTTCAACAGGGAAATACACCGGGGAGCTGTTTTTT. Translated, it gives CASSSTGKYTGELFF.